The present T cell receptor (beta chain) was sequenced within a study of CD8 T cells in Susac syndrome. The ends lost 3 bases at V and 7 bases at J; junction bases unmatched: 2. Germline CDR1 and CDR2: SGDLS and YYNGEE. The CDR3 has 14 residues. Random hexamers were used to reverse transcribe the RNA input (roughly 0.5 to 1 ug). Each CDR3 protein is one row after TCRdb ran MiXCR on the immunoSEQ multiplex PCR reads. The sample shows approximately 300,000 distinct CDR3 sequences, approximately 91% of them seen only once. This clonotype was sampled from a human donor with multiple sclerosis. The sample consisted of CD8+ T cells from PBMCs. V is TRBV9 and J is TRBJ2-1, with TRBD2 identical over 12 bases. This chain's CDR3 is CASSGTSGDNEQFF. CDR3 sequence (DNA): TGTGCCAGCAGCGGGACTAGCGGGGATAATGAGCAGTTCTTC.